These 3 T cell receptor beta chains share one sample of origin, sequenced in a study of blood T cell repertoires in COVID-19. TCRdb keeps only in-frame clones here, not all; method: immunoSEQ multiplex PCR. The sample consists of about 200,000 clones, 75% to 95% of them appearing once. Sequencing input: peripheral blood. Receptor source: a man aged 50-60 years with acute or convalescent COVID-19.

V is TRBV9 and J is TRBJ1-2; 9 bases are a match to TRBD1. Germline V lookup: CDR1 SGDLS, CDR2 YYNGEE. J gave up 5 bases and V 4 bases, and 6 bases lay outside the gene matches. The CDR3 spans 14 residues. CDR3 region: CASSTEGTGYGYTF. The CDR3 DNA follows: TGTGCCAGCAGCACAGAAGGGACAGGGTATGGCTACACCTTC.

This clone has only one observation. This chain's CDR3 is CASSLTSGSVETQYF. CDR3 in DNA: TGTGCCAGCAGCTTGACTAGCGGGAGCGTAGAGACCCAGTACTTC. The chain recombines TRBV5-4 with TRBJ2-5; TRBD2 matches at 11 bases. V shed 1 base, J shed 4 bases, and the junction held 3 bases outside the gene matches. The length of the CDR3 is 15 residues. In germline, CDR1 is SGHNT, CDR2 YYREEE (reference sequence).

V is TRBV19 and J is TRBJ2-5, with 8 bases identical to TRBD1. CDR3 length equals 13 residues. Germline CDR1 is LNHDA and CDR2 is SQIVND (reference sequence). V lost 5 bases and J lost 5; bases outside the gene matches: 4. The CDR3 nucleotides read TGTGCCAGTAGTGACAGGGGTAAGGAGACCCAGTACTTC. Amino acids: CASSDRGKETQYF.